A selection of T cell receptor beta chains follows, all from one sample in a study of control samples from healthy donors and cancer patients. Using immunoSEQ multiplex PCR, the repertoire was profiled, and TCRdb retains in-frame clones only, with some absent. The profile shows more than 100,000 clones, about 91% of them singletons. The specimen was blood. These TCRs come from a man between 18 and 35 years old in good health. The CDR3 runs from the conserved cysteine through the conserved F or W. A D gene is named only where the DNA matches it firmly. A clone size is listed for some rows: how often the clone was seen (once, few, many), or a class if it is expanded.

>TRBV19|TRBJ2-5|.|TRBD1
CASRGTGRETQYF
TGTGCCAGCAGGGGGACAGGGAGAGAGACCCAGTACTTC
>TRBV6-7|TRBJ2-7|.|.
CASTNRVTYEQYF
TGTGCCAGCACCAACAGGGTGACCTACGAGCAGTACTTC
>TRBV3-1/TRBV3-2|TRBJ1-1|once|.
CASSQDDTTEAFF
TGTGCCAGCAGCCAAGACGACACCACTGAAGCTTTCTTT
>TRBV11-3|TRBJ1-1|.|.
CASSSRANTEAFF
TGTGCCAGCAGCTCCCGAGCGAACACTGAAGCTTTCTTT
>TRBV19|TRBJ2-1|.|.
CASSIRGGFFNEQFF
TGTGCCAGTAGTATTAGAGGGGGGTTTTTCAATGAGCAGTTCTTC
>TRBV6-1|TRBJ2-3|.|TRBD2
CASSELGGTTDTQYF
TGTGCCAGCAGTGAGTTGGGGGGGACCACAGATACGCAGTATTTT
>TRBV4-1|TRBJ1-5|few|.
CASSQGLQHNQPQHF
TGCGCCAGCAGCCAAGGTCTACAACACAATCAGCCCCAGCATTTT
>TRBV19|TRBJ2-2|few|TRBD1
CASSSRRTGYGGELFF
TGTGCCAGTAGTAGTCGGAGGACAGGGTACGGCGGGGAGCTGTTTTTT
>TRBV9|TRBJ2-5|once|TRBD2
CASSVDAGVGETQYF
TGTGCCAGCAGCGTAGATGCGGGGGTTGGTGAGACCCAGTACTTC
>TRBV7-9|TRBJ2-1|few|TRBD2
CASSLGTSGGIDEQFF
TGTGCCAGCAGCTTAGGCACTAGCGGGGGGATCGATGAGCAGTTCTTC
>TRBV27|TRBJ1-6|.|.
CASSRPNSPLHF
TGTGCCAGCAGTCGACCCAATTCACCCCTCCACTTT
>TRBV5-5|TRBJ2-7|.|.
CASSSNYYEQYF
TGTGCCAGCAGCTCCAACTATTACGAGCAGTACTTC
>TRBV20-1|TRBJ2-3|once|.
CSASLDTQYF
TGCAGTGCCTCGTTAGATACGCAGTATTTT
>TRBV9|TRBJ2-3|once|TRBD2
CASSVGNSGRTDTQYF
TGTGCCAGCAGCGTAGGGAATAGCGGGCGCACAGATACGCAGTATTTT
>TRBV27|TRBJ2-7|.|.
CASSSPPSGEQYF
TGTGCCAGCAGTTCCCCTCCGAGCGGCGAGCAGTACTTC
>TRBV5-1|TRBJ2-3|.|TRBD2
CASSWGLAGGPSTDTQYF
TGCGCCAGCAGCTGGGGACTAGCGGGGGGCCCCAGCACAGATACGCAGTATTTT
>TRBV7-9|TRBJ1-4|.|TRBD1
CASSLATGRNANEKLFF
TGTGCCAGCAGCTTAGCGACAGGGAGGAATGCTAATGAAAAACTGTTTTTT
>TRBV27|TRBJ2-1|.|TRBD2
CASRRTSGGAGYNEQFF
TGTGCCAGCAGAAGGACTAGCGGGGGGGCCGGCTACAATGAGCAGTTCTTC
>TRBV10-2|TRBJ1-1|.|.
CASIKSGAFRNTEAFF
TGCGCCAGCATTAAGTCAGGGGCTTTCAGGAACACTGAAGCTTTCTTT
>TRBV27|TRBJ1-2|.|.
CASSLYQGSHYGYTF
TGTGCCAGCAGTTTATATCAGGGGAGTCACTATGGCTACACCTTC
>TRBV28|TRBJ1-6|.|.
CASSPGGNSPLHF
TGTGCCAGCTCTCCGGGGGGTAATTCACCCCTCCACTTT
>TRBV16|TRBJ2-7|.|TRBD1
CASSQFRGQAYEQYF
TGTGCCAGCAGCCAATTCCGCGGACAGGCCTACGAGCAGTACTTC
>TRBV6-5|TRBJ1-4|.|.
CASRPGGAANEKLFF
TGTGCCAGCAGGCCGGGAGGCGCGGCTAATGAAAAACTGTTTTTT
>TRBV27|TRBJ2-7|.|TRBD1
CATSPGGLYEQYF
TGTGCCACCTCCCCAGGGGGTCTTTACGAGCAGTACTTC
>TRBV3-1/TRBV3-2|TRBJ2-3|.|TRBD2
CASSRLAGVTDTQYF
TGTGCCAGCAGCCGACTAGCGGGGGTCACAGATACGCAGTATTTT
>TRBV2|TRBJ2-5|.|TRBD2
CASRIAGYQETQYF
TGTGCCAGCAGAATAGCGGGGTACCAAGAGACCCAGTACTTC
>TRBV6-6|TRBJ1-3|.|TRBD1
CASSQYRGIDGNTIYF
TGTGCCAGCAGTCAATACAGGGGGATAGACGGAAACACCATATATTTT
>TRBV9|TRBJ1-6|.|.
CASSVASSSYNSPLHF
TGTGCCAGCAGCGTAGCATCTAGCTCCTATAATTCACCCCTCCACTTT
>TRBV9|TRBJ2-7|.|.
CVQRQGRSRDYEQYF
TGTGTCCAGCGGCAGGGGCGAAGTAGGGACTACGAGCAGTACTTC
>TRBV16|TRBJ1-4|.|.
CASSQWSGENEKLFF
TGTGCCAGCAGCCAATGGTCCGGGGAGAATGAAAAACTGTTTTTT
>TRBV6-5|TRBJ1-1|.|.
CASSIRDNTEAFF
TGTGCCAGCAGTATTCGCGACAACACTGAAGCTTTCTTT
>TRBV11-3|TRBJ2-2|.|.
CASSLDHGELFF
TGTGCCAGCAGCCTAGATCACGGGGAGCTGTTTTTT
>TRBV6-5|TRBJ2-1|.|.
CASSYTPPGTYNEQFF
TGTGCCAGCAGTTACACCCCTCCAGGGACCTACAATGAGCAGTTCTTC
>TRBV5-5|TRBJ1-6|.|TRBD1
CASSSGQGESYNSPLHF
TGTGCCAGCAGTTCGGGACAGGGGGAGTCCTATAATTCACCCCTCCACTTT
>TRBV20-1|TRBJ2-3|.|.
CSARNTDTQYF
TGCAGTGCTAGAAACACAGATACGCAGTATTTT
>TRBV11-2|TRBJ1-2|.|.
CASRLSSSYNYGYTF
TGTGCCAGCAGACTCTCCAGCAGCTATAACTATGGCTACACCTTC
>TRBV19|TRBJ1-2|.|.
CASSIWQGGYGYTF
TGTGCCAGTAGTATCTGGCAGGGAGGCTATGGCTACACCTTC
>TRBV18|TRBJ2-1|.|.
CASSPFGGLTYNEQFF
TGTGCCAGCTCACCTTTTGGGGGACTCACCTACAATGAGCAGTTCTTC
>TRBV20-1|TRBJ2-7|.|.
CSARYPNEQYF
TGCAGTGCCCGCTATCCCAACGAGCAGTACTTC
>TRBV19|TRBJ2-7|.|.
CASSKGFAYEQYF
TGTGCCAGTAGTAAAGGGTTTGCCTACGAGCAGTACTTC